This section outlines one T cell receptor beta chain sequence together with its context. This sample was included in a study of control samples from healthy donors and cancer patients. From germline, CDR1 is MDHEN and CDR2 SYDVKM. The CDR3 loop spans 11 amino acids. The germline V and J ends were trimmed by 4 bases and 0 bases, with 0 bases remaining between them. Here immunoSEQ multiplex PCR was the method, and the copy in TCRdb shows in-frame clones only, minus some. This table holds about 110,000 clones, approximately 84% found once. This TCR came from a man between 18 and 35 years old in good health. The chain combines TRBV28 with TRBJ1-2; D uncertain. Sequenced input: blood. DNA of the CDR3: TGTGCCAGCAGTTCTAACTATGGCTACACCTTC. Protein: CASSSNYGYTF.